The entry that follows covers one T cell receptor beta chain sequence. The V and J ends lost 0 bases and 8 bases respectively, with 11 bases between them. From germline, CDR1 is SGHTA and CDR2 FQGNSA. This CDR3 has 14 amino acids. Method: immunoSEQ multiplex PCR; TCRdb's copy keeps in-frame clones and lacks some. The data hold 120,000 or so clones, with approximately 80% observed a single time. This record belongs to a study of blood T cell repertoires in COVID-19. The rearrangement joins TRBV7-2 to TRBJ2-1; the D is unclear. The origin of this receptor is a man in his sixties or seventies with acute or convalescent COVID-19. Sequencing was done on a sample of peripheral blood. The CDR3 spells CASSLAARVHEQFF. CDR3 in DNA: TGTGCCAGCAGCTTAGCGGCCCGGGTCCATGAGCAGTTCTTC.